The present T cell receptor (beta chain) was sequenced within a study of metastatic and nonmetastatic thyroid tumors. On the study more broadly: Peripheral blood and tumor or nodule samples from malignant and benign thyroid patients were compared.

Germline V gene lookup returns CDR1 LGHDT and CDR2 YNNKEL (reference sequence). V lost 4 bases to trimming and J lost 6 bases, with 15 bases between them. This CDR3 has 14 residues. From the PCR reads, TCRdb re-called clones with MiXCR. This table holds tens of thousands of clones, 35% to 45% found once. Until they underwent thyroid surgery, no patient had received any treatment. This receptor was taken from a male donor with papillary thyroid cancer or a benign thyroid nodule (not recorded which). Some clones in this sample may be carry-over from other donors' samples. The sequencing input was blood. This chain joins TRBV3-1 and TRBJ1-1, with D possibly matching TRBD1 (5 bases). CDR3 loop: CASSPGMELPEAFF. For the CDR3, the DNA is TGTGCCAGCAGCCCAGGGATGGAGTTACCTGAAGCTTTCTTT.